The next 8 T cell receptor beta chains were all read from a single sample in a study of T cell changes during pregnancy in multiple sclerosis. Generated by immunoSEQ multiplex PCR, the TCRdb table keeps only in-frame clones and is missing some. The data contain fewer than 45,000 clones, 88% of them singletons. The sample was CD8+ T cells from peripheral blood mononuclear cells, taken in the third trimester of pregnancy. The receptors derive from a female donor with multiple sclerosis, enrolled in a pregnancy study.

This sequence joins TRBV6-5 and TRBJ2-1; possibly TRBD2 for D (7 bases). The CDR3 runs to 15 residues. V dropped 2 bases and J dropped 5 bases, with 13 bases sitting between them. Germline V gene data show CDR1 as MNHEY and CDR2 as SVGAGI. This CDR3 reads CASSYPEGGNNEQFF. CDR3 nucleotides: TGTGCCAGCAGTTACCCCGAGGGGGGGAACAATGAGCAGTTCTTC.

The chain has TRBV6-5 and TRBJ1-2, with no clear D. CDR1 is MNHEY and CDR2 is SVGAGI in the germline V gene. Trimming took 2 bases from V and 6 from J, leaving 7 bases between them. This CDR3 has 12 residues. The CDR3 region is CASSYAGNGYTF. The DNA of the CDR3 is TGTGCCAGCAGTTACGCGGGAAATGGCTACACCTTC.

This CDR3 reads CASSILGVNTGELFF. In nucleotides, the CDR3 is TGTGCCAGTAGTATTCTAGGTGTTAACACCGGGGAGCTGTTTTTT. The V and J genes are TRBV19 and TRBJ2-2; D unclear. The V gene's germline CDR1 is LNHDA and CDR2 SQIVND (reference sequence). The CDR3 consists of 15 residues. Trimming pared 3 bases from V and 2 bases from J, leaving 10 bases between. Together with reference TRBV19 and TRBJ2-2, the CDR3 gives the full variable domain: DGGITQSPKYLFRKEGQNVTLSCEQNLNHDAMYWYRQDPGQGLRLIYYSQIVNDFQKGDIAEGYSVSREKKESFPLTVTSAQKNPTAFYLCASSILGVNTGELFFGEGSRLTVL.

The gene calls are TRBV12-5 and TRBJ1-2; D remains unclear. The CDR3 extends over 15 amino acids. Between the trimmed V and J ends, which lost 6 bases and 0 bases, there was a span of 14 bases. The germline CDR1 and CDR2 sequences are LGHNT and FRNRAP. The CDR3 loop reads CASGPFTGSNYGYTF. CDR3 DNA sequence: TGTGCTAGTGGCCCCTTTACGGGTTCTAACTATGGCTACACCTTC.

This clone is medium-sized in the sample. The CDR3 sequence is CASSPAADTQYF. DNA of the CDR3: TGTGCCAGCAGCCCAGCGGCAGATACGCAGTATTTT. The V and J genes are TRBV13 and TRBJ2-3; D is possibly TRBD2 (5 bases). Germline V gene lookup returns CDR1 PRHDT and CDR2 FYEKMQ (reference sequence). The CDR3 consists of 12 residues. Trimming removed 5 bases from V and 4 bases from J, with 7 bases in between.

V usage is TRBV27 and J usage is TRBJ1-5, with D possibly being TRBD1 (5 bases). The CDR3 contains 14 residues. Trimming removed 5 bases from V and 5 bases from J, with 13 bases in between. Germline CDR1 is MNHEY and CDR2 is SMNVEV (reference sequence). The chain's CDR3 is CASSLGGSYQPQHF. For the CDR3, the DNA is TGTGCCAGCAGTCTTGGGGGGAGCTATCAGCCCCAGCATTTT.

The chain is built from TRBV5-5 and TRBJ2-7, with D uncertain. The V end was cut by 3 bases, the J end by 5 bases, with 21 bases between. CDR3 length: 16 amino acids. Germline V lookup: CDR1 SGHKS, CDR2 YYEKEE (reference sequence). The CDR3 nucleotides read TGTGCCAGCAGCTCGTATCATCAGATCGGGTTCGACGAGCAGTACTTC. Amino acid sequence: CASSSYHQIGFDEQYF.

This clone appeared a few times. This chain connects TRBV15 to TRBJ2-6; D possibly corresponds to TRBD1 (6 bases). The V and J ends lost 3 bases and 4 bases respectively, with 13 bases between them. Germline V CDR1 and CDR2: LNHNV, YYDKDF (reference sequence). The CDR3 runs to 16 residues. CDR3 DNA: TGTGCCACCAGCAGGGACAGAGAGTCAGGGGCCAACGTCCTGACTTTC. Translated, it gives CATSRDRESGANVLTF.